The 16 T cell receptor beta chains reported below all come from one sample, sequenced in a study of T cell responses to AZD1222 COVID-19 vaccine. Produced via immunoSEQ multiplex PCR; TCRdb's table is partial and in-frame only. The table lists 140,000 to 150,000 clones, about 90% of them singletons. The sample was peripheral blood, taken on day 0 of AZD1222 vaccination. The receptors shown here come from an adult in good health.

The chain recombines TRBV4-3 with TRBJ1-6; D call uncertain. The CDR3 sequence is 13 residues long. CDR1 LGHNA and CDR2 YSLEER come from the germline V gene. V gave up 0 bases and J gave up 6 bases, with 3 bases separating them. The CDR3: CASSQDFNSPLHF. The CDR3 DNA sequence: TGCGCCAGCAGCCAAGATTTTAATTCACCCCTCCACTTT.

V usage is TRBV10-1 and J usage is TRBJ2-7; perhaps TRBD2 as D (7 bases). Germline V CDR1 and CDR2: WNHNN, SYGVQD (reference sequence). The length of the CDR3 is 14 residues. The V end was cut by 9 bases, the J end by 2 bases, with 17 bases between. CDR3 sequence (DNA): TGCGCCAGGGAGGGGGGGATCACAACCTACGAGCAGTACTTC. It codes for CAREGGITTYEQYF.

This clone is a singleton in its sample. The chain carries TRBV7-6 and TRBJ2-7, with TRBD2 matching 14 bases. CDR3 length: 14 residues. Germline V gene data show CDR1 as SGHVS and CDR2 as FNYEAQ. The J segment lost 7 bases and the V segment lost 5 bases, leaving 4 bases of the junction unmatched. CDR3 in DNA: TGTGCCAGCAGCGCGGGACTAGCGGGAGATGAGCAGTACTTC. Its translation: CASSAGLAGDEQYF.

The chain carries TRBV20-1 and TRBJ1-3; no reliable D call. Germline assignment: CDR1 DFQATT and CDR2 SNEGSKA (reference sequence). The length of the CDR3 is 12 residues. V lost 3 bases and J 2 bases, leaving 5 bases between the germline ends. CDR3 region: CSASRAGNTIYF. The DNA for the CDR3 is TGCAGTGCTAGTCGAGCTGGAAACACCATATATTTT.

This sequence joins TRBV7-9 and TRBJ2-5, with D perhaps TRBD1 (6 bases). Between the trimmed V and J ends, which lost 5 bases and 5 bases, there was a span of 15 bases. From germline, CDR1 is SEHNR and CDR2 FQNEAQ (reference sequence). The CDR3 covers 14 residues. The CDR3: CASSPGGGGETQYF. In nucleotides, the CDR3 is TGTGCCAGCAGCCCGGGTGGGGGCGGGGAGACCCAGTACTTC.

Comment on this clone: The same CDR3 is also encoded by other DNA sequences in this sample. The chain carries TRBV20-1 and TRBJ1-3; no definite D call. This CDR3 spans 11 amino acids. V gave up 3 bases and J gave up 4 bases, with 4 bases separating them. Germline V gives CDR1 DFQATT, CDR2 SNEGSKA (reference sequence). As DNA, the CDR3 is TGCAGTGCTAGTCCCGGAAACACCATATATTTT. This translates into CSASPGNTIYF.

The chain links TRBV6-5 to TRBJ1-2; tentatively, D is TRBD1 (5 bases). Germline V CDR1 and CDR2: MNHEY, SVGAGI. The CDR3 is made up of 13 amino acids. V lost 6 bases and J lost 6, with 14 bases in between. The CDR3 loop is CASRVTGLDGYTF. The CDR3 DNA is TGTGCCAGCAGGGTAACGGGACTTGATGGCTACACCTTC.

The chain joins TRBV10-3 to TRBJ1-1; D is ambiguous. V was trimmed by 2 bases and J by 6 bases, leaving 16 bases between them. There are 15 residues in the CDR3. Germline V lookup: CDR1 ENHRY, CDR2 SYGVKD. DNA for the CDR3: TGTGCCATCAGTGAGATCCGGGAAGTGAGGGCTGAAGCTTTCTTT. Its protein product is CAISEIREVRAEAFF.

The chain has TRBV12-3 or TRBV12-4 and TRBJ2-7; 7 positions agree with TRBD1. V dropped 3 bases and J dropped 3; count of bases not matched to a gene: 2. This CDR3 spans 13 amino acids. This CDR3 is CASSFGDSYEQYF. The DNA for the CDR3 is TGTGCCAGCAGTTTCGGGGACAGCTACGAGCAGTACTTC.

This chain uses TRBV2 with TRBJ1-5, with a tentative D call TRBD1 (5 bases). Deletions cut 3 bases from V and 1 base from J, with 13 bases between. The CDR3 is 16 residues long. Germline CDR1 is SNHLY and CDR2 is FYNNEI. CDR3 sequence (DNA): TGTGCCAGCAGTGACACCTTAAGGGGCAGCAATCAGCCCCAGCATTTT. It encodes CASSDTLRGSNQPQHF.

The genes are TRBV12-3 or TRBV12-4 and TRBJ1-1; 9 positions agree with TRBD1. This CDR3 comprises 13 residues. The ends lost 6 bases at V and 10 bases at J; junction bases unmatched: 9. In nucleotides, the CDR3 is TGTGCCAGCAGCCTGGGACAGGGTATAGGAGCTTTCTTT. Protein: CASSLGQGIGAFF.

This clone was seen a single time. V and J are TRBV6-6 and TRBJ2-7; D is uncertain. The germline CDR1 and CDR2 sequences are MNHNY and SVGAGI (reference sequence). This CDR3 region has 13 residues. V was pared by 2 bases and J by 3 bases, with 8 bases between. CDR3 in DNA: TGTGCCAGCAGTTACGAAGGGAACTACGAGCAGTACTTC. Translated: CASSYEGNYEQYF.

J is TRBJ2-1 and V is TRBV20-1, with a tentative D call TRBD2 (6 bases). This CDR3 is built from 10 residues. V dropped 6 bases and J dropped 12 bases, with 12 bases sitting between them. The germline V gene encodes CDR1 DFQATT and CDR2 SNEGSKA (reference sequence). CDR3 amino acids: CSATVEGQFF. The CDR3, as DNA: TGCAGTGCCACAGTGGAGGGGCAGTTCTTC.

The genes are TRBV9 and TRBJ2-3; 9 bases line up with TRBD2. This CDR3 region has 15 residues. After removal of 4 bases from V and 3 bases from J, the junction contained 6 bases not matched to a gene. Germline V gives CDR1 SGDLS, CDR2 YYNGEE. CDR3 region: CASSPRSGRTDTQYF. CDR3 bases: TGTGCCAGCAGCCCCCGGAGCGGGAGGACAGATACGCAGTATTTT.

CDR3 sequence (DNA): TGTGCCACCAGTGACCGGGACTCCCTCTATGGCTACACCTTC. Protein product: CATSDRDSLYGYTF. This chain connects TRBV24-1 to TRBJ1-2; weak D call: TRBD1 (5 bases). CDR1 and CDR2 (germline): KGHDR, SFDVKD. V was clipped by 4 bases and J by 4 bases, with 12 bases between them. CDR3 length: 14 residues.

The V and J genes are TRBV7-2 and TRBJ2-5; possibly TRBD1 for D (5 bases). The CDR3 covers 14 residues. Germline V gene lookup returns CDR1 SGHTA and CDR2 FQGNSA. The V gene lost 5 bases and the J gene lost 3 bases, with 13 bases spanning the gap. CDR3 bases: TGTGCCAGCAGCCCGGACAAAGGCAAAGAGACCCAGTACTTC. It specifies CASSPDKGKETQYF.